One and the same sample provided the 8 T cell receptor beta chains below, sequenced in a study of CD8 T cells in ankylosing spondylitis. TCRdb redid the calling of the 5' RACE reads with MiXCR, one entry per CDR3 protein. The table has about 150,000 distinct CDR3 sequences, about 10% seen once; the top ten hold 4.1%. The specimen was blood, either unsorted or a sorted T cell fraction (not recorded which). The receptors come from a female donor with ankylosing spondylitis or in good health (not recorded which).

This clonotype was detected a few times. The V call is TRBV27, the J call TRBJ2-1; D is uncertain. Trimming stripped 1 base from V and 8 bases from J, with 12 bases between. CDR1 and CDR2 (germline): MNHEY, SMNVEV (reference sequence). CDR3 length: 14 amino acids. The CDR3 region is CASSLFGVKDEQFF. CDR3 nucleotides: TGTGCCAGCAGTTTATTTGGCGTTAAGGATGAGCAGTTCTTC.

This clonotype was seen ten or more times. The chain is built from TRBV3-1 and TRBJ1-5; D might be TRBD1 (6 bases). Trimming left V 1 base short and J 5 bases short, with 9 bases between. The germline CDR1 and CDR2 sequences are LGHDT and YNNKEL (reference sequence). This CDR3 has 14 residues. The CDR3, as DNA: TGTGCCAGCAGCCAAGCTGGACAGCATCAGCCCCAGCATTTT. Its protein is CASSQAGQHQPQHF.

In this sample, this clonotype turned up a few times. This chain connects TRBV6-1 to TRBJ2-6; no clear D gene. The germline V and J ends were trimmed by 5 bases and 6 bases, with 5 bases remaining between them. The CDR3 has 12 amino acids. The germline gives CDR1 MNHNS, CDR2 SASEGT. The CDR3 sequence: CASSTTANVLTF. The CDR3 DNA follows: TGTGCCAGCAGTACAACGGCCAACGTCCTGACTTTC.

This clonotype occurred many times. The gene calls are TRBV18 and TRBJ2-1, with D perhaps TRBD1 (7 bases). Trimming stripped 5 bases from V and 9 bases from J, with 17 bases between. The CDR3 extends over 14 amino acids. CDR1 and CDR2 from the germline V gene are KGHSH and LQKENI. The CDR3 DNA is TGTGCCAGCTCAACCTACGACCAGGGGGGTGAGCAGTTCTTC. Translating gives CASSTYDQGGEQFF. Drawing the rest from reference TRBV18 and TRBJ2-1, the complete variable domain is NAGVMQNPRHLVRRRGQEARLRCSPMKGHSHVYWYRQLPEEGLKFMVYLQKENIIDESGMPKERFSAEFPKEGPSILRIQQVVRGDSAAYFCASSTYDQGGEQFFGPGTRLTVL.

This clonotype appeared many times. The V call is TRBV7-9, the J call TRBJ2-7; D not resolved. Trimming cost V 2 bases and J 4 bases, with 9 bases left between them. The V gene's germline CDR1 is SEHNR and CDR2 FQNEAQ (reference sequence). This CDR3 spans 13 amino acids. The CDR3 nucleotides read TGTGCCAGCAGCTTATACGAGAAATACGAGCAGTACTTC. It encodes CASSLYEKYEQYF.

Ten or more counts support this clonotype. The chain combines TRBV14 with TRBJ2-5; D is uncertain. Between the trimmed V and J ends, which lost 4 bases and 0 bases, there was a span of 3 bases. The germline V gene encodes CDR1 SGHDN and CDR2 FVKESK. CDR3 length equals 12 residues. The CDR3 region is CASSLYQETQYF. Here the CDR3 DNA reads TGTGCCAGCAGCCTGTACCAAGAGACCCAGTACTTC.

This clonotype appeared many times. The chain has TRBV29-1 and TRBJ1-2; the D is unclear. Germline lookup yields CDR1 SQVTM and CDR2 ANQGSEA. The CDR3 length is 12 residues. V gave up 4 bases and J gave up 2 bases, with 8 bases separating them. CDR3 in DNA: TGCAGCGTTGTTCGCCAGAACTATGGCTACACCTTC. Translated, it gives CSVVRQNYGYTF.

This clonotype was seen repeatedly, ten times or more. This sequence joins TRBV20-1 and TRBJ2-7, with a tentative D call TRBD1 (6 bases). This CDR3 has 16 residues. Germline assignment: CDR1 DFQATT and CDR2 SNEGSKA (reference sequence). V was pared by 2 bases and J by 5 bases, with 22 bases between. The CDR3 coding sequence is TGCAGTGCTAGACTCCTCGGGGTAACTCAGGGGAACGAGCAGTACTTC. Its translation is CSARLLGVTQGNEQYF.